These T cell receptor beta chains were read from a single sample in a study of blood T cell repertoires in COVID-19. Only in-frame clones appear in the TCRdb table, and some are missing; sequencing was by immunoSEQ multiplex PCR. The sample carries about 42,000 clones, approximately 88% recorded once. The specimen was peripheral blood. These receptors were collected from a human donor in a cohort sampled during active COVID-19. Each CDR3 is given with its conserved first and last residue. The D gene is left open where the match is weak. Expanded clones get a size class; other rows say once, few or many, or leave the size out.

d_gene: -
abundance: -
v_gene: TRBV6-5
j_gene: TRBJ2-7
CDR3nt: TGTGCCAGCAGTTACCTGGCTACCAGGATCTACGAGCAGTACTTC
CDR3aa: CASSYLATRIYEQYF

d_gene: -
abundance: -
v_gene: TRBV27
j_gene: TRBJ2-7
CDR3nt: TGTGCCAGCAGTTTATACGCACCAACGGAGTCATACGAGCAGTACTTC
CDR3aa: CASSLYAPTESYEQYF

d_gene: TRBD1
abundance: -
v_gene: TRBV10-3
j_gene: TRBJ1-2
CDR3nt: TGTGCCATCAGTGCCTATCTTGGGACAGGGGGCGCTTTGATCTATGGCTACACCTTC
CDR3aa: CAISAYLGTGGALIYGYTF

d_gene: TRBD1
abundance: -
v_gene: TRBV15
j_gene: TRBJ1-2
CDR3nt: TGTGCCACCAGCCCGGGACAGGGGAACTATGGCTACACCTTC
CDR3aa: CATSPGQGNYGYTF

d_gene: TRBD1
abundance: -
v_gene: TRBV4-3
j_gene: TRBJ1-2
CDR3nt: TGCGCCAGCAGCCAGGGACCGACAGGGAACTATGGCTACACCTTC
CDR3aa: CASSQGPTGNYGYTF

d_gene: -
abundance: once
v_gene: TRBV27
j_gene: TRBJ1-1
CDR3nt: TGTGCCAGCAGCGAGAGAGGGACTGAAGCTTTCTTT
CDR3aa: CASSERGTEAFF

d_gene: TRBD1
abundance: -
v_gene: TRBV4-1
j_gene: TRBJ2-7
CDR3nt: TGCGCCAGCAGCCAAGATAGGACAGGGAGCTCCTACGAGCAGTACTTC
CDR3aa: CASSQDRTGSSYEQYF

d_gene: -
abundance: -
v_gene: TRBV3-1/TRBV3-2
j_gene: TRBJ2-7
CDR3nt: TGTGCCAGCAGGGACCGCAGGGCCCCCTTCTACGAGCAGTACTTC
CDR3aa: CASRDRRAPFYEQYF

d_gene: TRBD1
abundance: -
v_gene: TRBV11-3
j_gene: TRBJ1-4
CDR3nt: TGTGCCAGCCCGCCCAGGGCAGGGGGAAGGGAAAAACTGTTTTTT
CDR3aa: CASPPRAGGREKLFF

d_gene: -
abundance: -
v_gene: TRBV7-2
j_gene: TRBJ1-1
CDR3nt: TGTGCCAGCGGAGACAGGAACACTGAAGCTTTCTTT
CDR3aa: CASGDRNTEAFF

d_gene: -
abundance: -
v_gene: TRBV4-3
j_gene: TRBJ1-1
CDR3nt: TGCGCCAGCAGCCAAGATGGGGGGGGAGAGACTGAAGCTTTCTTT
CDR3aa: CASSQDGGGETEAFF

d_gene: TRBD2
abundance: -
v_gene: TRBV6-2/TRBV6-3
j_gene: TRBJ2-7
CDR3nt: TGTGCCAGCAGCCCTCGTGGGACTAGCGGCTCCTACGAGCAGTACTTC
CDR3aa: CASSPRGTSGSYEQYF

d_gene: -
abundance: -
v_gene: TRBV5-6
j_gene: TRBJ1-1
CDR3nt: TGTGCCAGCAGCTTGACTACCTACACTGAAGCTTTCTTT
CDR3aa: CASSLTTYTEAFF

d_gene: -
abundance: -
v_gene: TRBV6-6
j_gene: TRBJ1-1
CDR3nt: TGTGCCAGCAGTTACGGTTTTGACACCATTGAAGCTTTCTTT
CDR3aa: CASSYGFDTIEAFF

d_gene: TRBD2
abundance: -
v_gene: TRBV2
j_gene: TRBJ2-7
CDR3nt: TGTGCCAGCAGTGGTAGCGGGGGACCCTCCTACGAGCAGTACTTC
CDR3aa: CASSGSGGPSYEQYF

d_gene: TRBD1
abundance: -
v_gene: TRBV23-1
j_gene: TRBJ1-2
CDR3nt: TGCGCCAGCAGTCAAAGACAGGGGGCGATGTATGGCTACACCTTC
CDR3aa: CASSQRQGAMYGYTF

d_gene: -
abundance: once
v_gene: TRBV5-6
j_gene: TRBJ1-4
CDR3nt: TGTGCCAGCAGCCCAGACACCGGTGGATATGAAAAACTGTTTTTT
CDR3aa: CASSPDTGGYEKLFF

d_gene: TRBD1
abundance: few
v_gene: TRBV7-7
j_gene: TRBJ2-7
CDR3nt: TGTGCCAGCAGCTTATTCCCAGGGGGAAGCTACGAGCAGTACTTC
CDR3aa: CASSLFPGGSYEQYF

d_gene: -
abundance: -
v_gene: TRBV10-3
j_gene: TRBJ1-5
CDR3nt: TGTGCCATCAGTGGGGAGGGATATAGCAATCAGCCCCAGCATTTT
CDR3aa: CAISGEGYSNQPQHF

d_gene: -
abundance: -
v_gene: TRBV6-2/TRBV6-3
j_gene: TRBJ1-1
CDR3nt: TGTGCCAGCAGTCAGCTAAGACTGACGGATGAAGCTTTCTTT
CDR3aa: CASSQLRLTDEAFF

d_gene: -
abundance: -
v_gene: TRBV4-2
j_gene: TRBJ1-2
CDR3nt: TGTGCCAGCAGCCAAGATCCCGGGAGCAACTATGGCTACACCTTC
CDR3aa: CASSQDPGSNYGYTF

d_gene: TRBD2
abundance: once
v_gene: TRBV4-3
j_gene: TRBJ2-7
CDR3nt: TGCGCCAGCAGCCAAGGGACTAGCGGGGGGTCAGACTACGAGCAGTACTTC
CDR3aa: CASSQGTSGGSDYEQYF

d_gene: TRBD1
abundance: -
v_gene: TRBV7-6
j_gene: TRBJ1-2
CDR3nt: TGTGCCAGCAGTTTAACAGGGGATGGCTACACCTTC
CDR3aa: CASSLTGDGYTF

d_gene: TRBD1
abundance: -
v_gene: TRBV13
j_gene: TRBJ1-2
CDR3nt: TGTGCCAGCAGCTTATCTCTTGAGGGGGCGGAATATGGCTACACCTTC
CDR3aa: CASSLSLEGAEYGYTF

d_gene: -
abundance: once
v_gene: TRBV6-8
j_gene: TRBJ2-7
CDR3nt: TGTGCCAGCAGTTACGTCCGGTACTCCTACGAGCAGTACTTC
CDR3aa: CASSYVRYSYEQYF

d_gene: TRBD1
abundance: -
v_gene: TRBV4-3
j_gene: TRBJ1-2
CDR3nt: TGCGCCAGCAGACCAGGACAGGGGAGTTATGGCTACACCTTC
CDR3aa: CASRPGQGSYGYTF

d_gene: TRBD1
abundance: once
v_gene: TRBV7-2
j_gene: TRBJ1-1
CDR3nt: TGTGCCAGCAGCTTATCCGGACAGGCTGGCACTGAAGCTTTCTTT
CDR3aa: CASSLSGQAGTEAFF

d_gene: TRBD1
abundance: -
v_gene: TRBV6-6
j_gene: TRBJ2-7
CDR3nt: TGTGCCAGCAGCCTCGTACCGGGACAGGGATCCTACGAGCAGTACTTC
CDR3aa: CASSLVPGQGSYEQYF